This T cell receptor beta chain was obtained from a study of T-cell reconstitution after alpha-beta-depleted transplantation in children. Overall study findings and caveats: Approximately two months post-transplant, alpha-beta T cells reportedly originated from several hundred expanded graft clones.

Unique molecular identifiers tagged the TCRbeta library. TCRdb passed the PCR reads through MiXCR, listing each CDR3 protein once. Of about a million distinct CDR3 sequences listed, around 30% are singletons. Germline V lookup: CDR1 MGHRA, CDR2 YSYEKL. The CDR3 has 19 amino acids. The germline V and J ends were trimmed by 1 base and 1 base, with 20 bases remaining between them. Turning to this clonotype: Its matching antigen is unknown.

The material was PBMCs, mostly from graft donor cells, obtained 360 days after TCRalphabeta/CD19-depleted stem cell transplant. The chain uses TRBV4-1 and TRBJ2-1; D may be TRBD1 (5 bases). The receptor was isolated from a boy younger than two who had a stem cell transplant for SCID, so the T cells may come from the graft donor. The CDR3 spells CASSQVQGIGVVSYNEQFF. The CDR3 nucleotides read TGCGCCAGCAGCCAAGTTCAGGGTATAGGGGTGGTTTCCTACAATGAGCAGTTCTTC.